This TCR beta chain was retrieved from a study of blood T cell repertoires in COVID-19. In this sample, this clone turned up a few times. Under the authors' procedure: By means of reference gene primer amplification, nucleated cell counts were estimated. TCRdb's table, derived via immunoSEQ multiplex PCR, lists solely in-frame clones and lacks some. V, J and clone size are those of that table, while D and trimming were read from the DNA. In the table there are 100,000 to 150,000 clones, around four fifths of which are singletons. The V and J ends lost 3 bases and 2 bases, in that order; junction bases with no gene match: 7. The CDR3 totals 15 residues. The germline V gene has CDR1 DFQATT and CDR2 SNEGSKA (reference sequence).

Sequenced sample: peripheral blood. This sequence joins TRBV20-1 and TRBJ2-3, with TRBD2 matching 8 bases. The receptor was derived from a human donor in a cohort sampled during active COVID-19. CDR3 amino acids: CSASISGGNTDTQYF. In nucleotides, the CDR3 is TGCAGTGCTAGTATAAGCGGGGGAAACACAGATACGCAGTATTTT.